A single sample gave rise to the 22 T cell receptor beta chains below, sequenced in a study of early T cells in non-severe SARS-CoV-2 infection. TCRdb itself ran the 5' RACE reads through MiXCR, one entry per CDR3 protein. The sample has approximately 71,000 distinct CDR3 sequences, 9% to 15% seen once; the top ten hold approximately 1.7%. Sequencing was done on a sample of whole blood. These receptors originate from an adult who was a healthcare worker with PCR-confirmed SARS-CoV-2 infection or an uninfected control (not recorded which).

This clonotype was found a few times. The rearrangement joins TRBV7-3 to TRBJ2-3, with 9 positions matching TRBD2. The CDR3 loop spans 17 amino acids. CDR1 SGHTA and CDR2 FQGTGA come from the germline V gene. The V and J ends lost 1 base and 4 bases, in that order; junction bases with no gene match: 9. CDR3 bases: TGTGCCAGCAGCTTAATAGGCGGGACTAGCATCGCAGATACGCAGTATTTT. Protein product: CASSLIGGTSIADTQYF.

The J gene is TRBJ2-7, the V gene TRBV10-3; TRBD2 matches 11 bases. Germline assignment: CDR1 ENHRY and CDR2 SYGVKD. This CDR3 region has 14 residues. The ends lost 8 bases at V and 7 bases at J; junction bases unmatched: 10. The CDR3 DNA reads TGTGCCATCGCCTCGACTAGCGGGGTGGGGGAGCAGTACTTC. This translates into CAIASTSGVGEQYF.

In this sample, this clonotype turned up a few times. This rearrangement joins TRBV4-3 to TRBJ2-7; TRBD1 matches at 9 bases. Germline assignment: CDR1 LGHNA and CDR2 YSLEER. The trim removed 1 base at V and 7 bases at J, leaving 11 bases unmatched. This CDR3 region has 16 residues. In DNA, the CDR3 is TGCGCCAGCAGCCAAGGGACCGGGACAGGGCTGAGGGAGCAGTACTTC. It is translated as CASSQGTGTGLREQYF.

The chain has TRBV7-6 and TRBJ2-7; D not certain. Germline V lookup: CDR1 SGHVS, CDR2 FNYEAQ. Trimming stripped 1 base from V and 2 bases from J, with 9 bases between. The CDR3 spans 14 residues. CDR3: CASSLDGGPYEQYF. The CDR3 region has the DNA TGTGCCAGCAGCTTAGACGGCGGTCCCTACGAGCAGTACTTC.

This clonotype was picked up a small number of times. This chain joins TRBV20-1 and TRBJ2-5; 9 bases match TRBD2. Germline V gives CDR1 DFQATT, CDR2 SNEGSKA (reference sequence). The CDR3 is made up of 12 amino acids. V trimming: 5 bases; J trimming: 9 bases; junction bases outside the gene matches: 7. The CDR3 sequence: CSAARGGGAQYF. CDR3 DNA sequence: TGCAGTGCTGCCCGGGGCGGGGGGGCCCAGTACTTC.

This clonotype was observed a handful of times. The chain joins TRBV20-1 to TRBJ2-1; D gene ambiguous. This CDR3 spans 14 amino acids. The V gene lost 5 bases and the J gene lost 1 base, with 12 bases spanning the gap. CDR1 and CDR2 from the germline V gene are DFQATT and SNEGSKA (reference sequence). CDR3 coding DNA: TGCAGTGCTCCTCGGAGTTGGTCCTACAATGAGCAGTTCTTC. Its translation: CSAPRSWSYNEQFF.

This clonotype was detected only a few times. This chain connects TRBV9 to TRBJ2-3; weak D call: TRBD2 (5 bases). This CDR3 has 15 amino acids. Germline assignment: CDR1 SGDLS and CDR2 YYNGEE. Trimming left V 1 base short and J 0 bases short, with 9 bases between. The chain's CDR3 is CASSVRRASTDTQYF. In nucleotides, the CDR3 is TGTGCCAGCAGCGTAAGGCGGGCTAGCACAGATACGCAGTATTTT.

This clonotype has more than one count but fewer than ten. CDR3 protein: CASSLGTGIGEQFF. Written as DNA, the CDR3 is TGTGCCAGCAGCTTAGGGACAGGGATCGGTGAGCAGTTCTTC. This chain connects TRBV7-9 to TRBJ2-1; 8 bases fit TRBD1. After removal of 1 base from V and 9 bases from J, the junction contained 5 bases not matched to a gene. CDR1 SEHNR and CDR2 FQNEAQ come from the germline V gene (reference sequence). CDR3 length: 14 amino acids.

Only a few counts were recorded for this clonotype. This chain connects TRBV30 to TRBJ1-2; 8 nucleotides align to TRBD1. Trimming removed 1 base from V and 9 bases from J; junction bases left unmatched: 7. From germline, CDR1 is GTSNPN and CDR2 SVGIG (reference sequence). The CDR3 has 13 residues. The CDR3 DNA follows: TGTGCCTGGAGTGCGGGACAGGCGAGTAGCTACACCTTC. It codes for CAWSAGQASSYTF.

The genes are TRBV6-5 and TRBJ1-1; 12 nucleotides line up with TRBD1. This CDR3 region has 15 residues. Germline CDR1 MNHEY, CDR2 SVGAGI. V was pared by 5 bases and J by 8 bases, with 9 bases of the junction left unmatched. In DNA form, the CDR3 reads TGTGCCAGCAGTGGAGTCGGGACAGGGGGCGTCGAAGCTTTCTTT. Amino acid sequence: CASSGVGTGGVEAFF.

This chain uses TRBV20-1 with TRBJ2-5, with TRBD2 identical over 7 bases. The CDR3 consists of 14 residues. The V gene's germline CDR1 is DFQATT and CDR2 SNEGSKA (reference sequence). Trimming removed 5 bases from V and 5 bases from J; junction bases left unmatched: 11. The CDR3 spells CSARDYAKGETQYF. CDR3 sequence (DNA): TGCAGTGCTCGGGACTACGCCAAGGGGGAGACCCAGTACTTC.

For this clonotype: Germline and junction disagree at one end, which may indicate a read error. The chain links TRBV6-1 to TRBJ2-6, with D possibly being TRBD1 (6 bases). The germline V gene encodes CDR1 MNHNS and CDR2 SASEGT. This CDR3 is built from 19 residues. For the CDR3, the DNA is TGTGCCAGCAGCCCAGCCCAACCCAGGGGTAGCTCTGGGGCCAACGTCCCGACTTTC. Protein product: CASSPAQPRGSSGANVPTF.

This clonotype was seen a few times. V is TRBV7-6 and J is TRBJ2-7; 15 bases match TRBD2. The CDR3 has 18 residues. Germline V gene lookup returns CDR1 SGHVS and CDR2 FNYEAQ. Trimming removed 1 base from V and 3 bases from J; junction bases left unmatched: 7. The CDR3: CASSLVFGTSGGNYEQYF. The CDR3 DNA reads as TGTGCCAGCAGCTTAGTCTTCGGGACTAGCGGGGGGAACTACGAGCAGTACTTC. Full variable domain (missing parts from reference TRBV7-6 and TRBJ2-7): GAGVSQSPRYKVTKRGQDVALRCDPISGHVSLYWYRQALGQGPEFLTYFNYEAQQDKSGLPNDRFSAERPEGSISTLTIQRTEQRDSAMYRCASSLVFGTSGGNYEQYFGPGTRLTVT.

This clonotype has more than one count but fewer than ten. The chain recombines TRBV5-5 with TRBJ1-6; TRBD1 agrees at 10 bases. J lost 8 bases, V lost 4 bases, and 3 bases had no gene match. Germline V gene data show CDR1 as SGHKS and CDR2 as YYEKEE (reference sequence). This CDR3 is built from 14 residues. The CDR3 DNA follows: TGTGCCAGCAGCCGGACAGGGGGTGATTCACCCCTCCACTTT. This encodes CASSRTGGDSPLHF.

This clonotype showed up many times. The genes are TRBV6-4 and TRBJ1-1; TRBD1 aligns across 10 bases. Trimming took 6 bases from V and 6 from J; bases not matched to a gene: 10. Germline V gene data show CDR1 as MRHNA and CDR2 as SNTAGT. The CDR3 length is 15 residues. CDR3 DNA: TGTGCCAGCAGGGGGACAGGGGCCCCTGGATCTGAAGCTTTCTTT. As protein: CASRGTGAPGSEAFF.

The rearrangement links TRBV10-2 to TRBJ1-5; 10 bases match TRBD1. Trimming removed 8 bases from V and 0 bases from J; junction bases left unmatched: 16. CDR1 and CDR2 from the germline V gene are WSHSY and SAAADI. This CDR3 spans 19 amino acids. The CDR3 DNA reads as TGCGCCAGCCGGGCCCGGGACAGGGGTCCAATAGATAGCAATCAGCCCCAGCATTTT. It specifies CASRARDRGPIDSNQPQHF.

This clonotype was observed a handful of times. The chain uses TRBV18 and TRBJ1-1, with 10 bases aligning to TRBD1. Per the germline V gene, CDR1 is KGHSH and CDR2 is LQKENI. The V segment lost 5 bases and the J segment 4 bases; nucleotides outside the gene matches: 7. The CDR3 runs to 15 residues. The CDR3 spells CASSVNGQGVTEAFF. CDR3 nucleotides: TGTGCCAGCTCAGTCAATGGACAGGGGGTCACTGAAGCTTTCTTT.

This clonotype was recorded a few times. At one end the junction does not follow the germline gene, possibly because of a read error. This chain uses TRBV20-1 with TRBJ1-6; D unclear. The CDR3 totals 14 residues. Germline values: CDR1 DFQATT, CDR2 SNEGSKA (reference sequence). CDR3 loop: CSALSPDRYRREWF. The DNA for the CDR3 is TGCAGTGCTCTGAGCCCCGATAGATACCGCCGAGAGTGGTTT.

The J gene is TRBJ2-5, the V gene TRBV12-3 or TRBV12-4; D not certain. V was pared by 6 bases and J by 2 bases, with 16 bases between. The CDR3 is 15 residues long. CDR3 protein: CASSKGFEVQETQYF. The CDR3 DNA is TGTGCCAGCAGCAAAGGCTTTGAGGTACAAGAGACCCAGTACTTC.

The V gene is TRBV11-1, the J gene TRBJ2-3, with 12 nucleotides matching TRBD2. Per the germline V gene, CDR1 is SGHAT and CDR2 is FQDESV (reference sequence). Losses at the gene ends were 5 bases for V and 4 bases for J; bases not matched to a gene: 4. This CDR3 comprises 15 residues. This CDR3 is CASSRGTSGSDTQYF. The CDR3 DNA follows: TGTGCCAGCAGCCGCGGGACTAGCGGGTCAGATACGCAGTATTTT.

This clonotype was observed a handful of times. This chain connects TRBV10-3 to TRBJ2-6; D call uncertain. Germline assignment: CDR1 ENHRY and CDR2 SYGVKD. V was cut by 4 bases and J by 3 bases, with 7 bases left in between. The CDR3 length is 14 residues. For the CDR3, the DNA is TGTGCCATCAGTGTTTATAGTGGGGCCAACGTCCTGACTTTC. Encoded protein: CAISVYSGANVLTF.

Only a few counts were recorded for this clonotype. V is TRBV5-1 and J is TRBJ1-2, with unresolved D. This CDR3 spans 14 amino acids. Germline values: CDR1 SGHRS, CDR2 YFSETQ. V lost 2 bases, J lost 3 bases, and 11 bases lay in between. DNA for the CDR3: TGCGCCAGCAGCTTACCGCGAGCTTACTATGGCTACACCTTC. Protein: CASSLPRAYYGYTF.